These T cell receptor beta chains were read from a single sample in a study of blood T cells in healthy people across ages. MiXCR, applied by TCRdb to the 5' RACE reads, yields one record per CDR3 protein. The repertoire holds some 800,000 distinct CDR3 sequences, with roughly 44% as singletons. Sequenced input: blood. The source is a man in his sixties in good health. Each CDR3 is given with its conserved first and last residue. Each record gives: clone size, CDR3 length, J gene, V gene, D gene, CDR3 protein, CDR3 DNA. The D gene is left open where the match is weak. Size is stated for part of the rows, as once, few or many counts, or as a class when the clone is expanded.

-,15,TRBJ1-2,TRBV14,-,CASSPPRGGNYGYTF,TGTGCCAGCAGCCCTCCAAGGGGGGGGAACTATGGCTACACCTTC
-,16,TRBJ1-2,TRBV7-9,TRBD1,CASSSGQGAQGYGYTF,TGTGCCAGCAGCTCCGGACAGGGGGCGCAGGGCTATGGCTACACCTTC
few,14,TRBJ2-5,TRBV7-6,TRBD2,CASSLDLTSGVQYF,TGTGCCAGCAGCTTGGACCTTACTAGCGGGGTGCAGTACTTC
-,15,TRBJ2-5,TRBV7-2,TRBD2,CASSRGQAGKETQYF,TGTGCCAGCAGTAGAGGGCAAGCGGGGAAAGAGACCCAGTACTTC
many,15,TRBJ2-3,TRBV3-1,TRBD2,CASSQTLSGGDTQYF,TGTGCCAGCAGCCAAACCCTTAGCGGGGGAGATACGCAGTATTTT
-,19,TRBJ1-3,TRBV7-9,TRBD1,CASSLGPGQGDLRGNTIYF,TGTGCCAGCAGCTTAGGGCCGGGACAGGGGGACCTTCGTGGAAACACCATATATTTT
few,12,TRBJ2-7,TRBV20-1,-,CSARGRGYEQYF,TGCAGTGCTAGAGGGCGCGGGTACGAGCAGTACTTC
-,13,TRBJ2-7,TRBV29-1,-,CSVEPGTAIHEYF,TGCAGCGTTGAGCCCGGGACGGCAATTCATGAGTACTTC
-,14,TRBJ2-1,TRBV28,-,CACRKLVGGNEQFF,TGTGCCTGCAGGAAACTAGTCGGTGGCAATGAGCAGTTCTTC
-,12,TRBJ2-7,TRBV29-1,-,CSVAQAYNEQYF,TGCAGCGTTGCTCAGGCCTACAATGAGCAGTACTTC
-,14,TRBJ2-5,TRBV4-1,-,CASSRTNVQETQYF,TGCGCCAGCAGCCGTACCAACGTCCAAGAGACCCAGTACTTC
many,14,TRBJ2-5,TRBV29-1,-,CSVDSRGLQETQYF,TGCAGCGTTGATAGCCGGGGGCTCCAAGAGACCCAGTACTTC
few,13,TRBJ1-4,TRBV2,-,CASSVYGNEKLFF,TGTGCCAGCAGTGTTTACGGGAATGAAAAACTGTTTTTT
few,14,TRBJ2-1,TRBV3-1,-,CASSSIGTSNEQFF,TGTGCCAGCAGCTCCATCGGGACTTCAAATGAGCAGTTCTTC
once,14,TRBJ2-3,TRBV7-9,-,CASSLLISTDTQYF,TGTGCCAGCAGCTTACTTATCTCCACAGATACGCAGTATTTT
few,13,TRBJ1-2,TRBV20-1,TRBD1,CSVGTGGNYGYTF,TGCAGTGTTGGGACAGGGGGTAACTATGGCTACACCTTC
-,14,TRBJ2-7,TRBV20-1,TRBD1,CSAGTGTGGYEQYF,TGCAGTGCTGGAACCGGGACAGGGGGATACGAGCAGTACTTC
-,11,TRBJ1-2,TRBV20-1,-,CSASVGVGYTF,TGCAGTGCCTCGGTCGGGGTTGGCTACACCTTC
many,13,TRBJ2-7,TRBV29-1,-,CSVRGGKESEQYF,TGCAGCGTTCGTGGGGGGAAGGAGAGCGAGCAGTACTTC
-,16,TRBJ2-3,TRBV4-3,-,CASSQRPGGGTDTQYF,TGCGCCAGCAGCCAAAGGCCGGGCGGCGGCACAGATACGCAGTATTTT
few,15,TRBJ2-5,TRBV20-1,TRBD2,CSARGQGGVRETQYF,TGCAGTGCTAGAGGGCAGGGAGGGGTGAGAGAGACCCAGTACTTC
-,18,TRBJ2-1,TRBV12-3/TRBV12-4,-,CASSYGTQVVGSYNEQFF,TGTGCCAGCAGTTATGGGACCCAGGTCGTGGGCTCCTACAATGAGCAGTTCTTC
-,16,TRBJ2-1,TRBV11-3,-,CASSYAGGAPNNEQFF,TGTGCCAGCAGCTATGCCGGCGGGGCCCCTAACAATGAGCAGTTCTTC
few,15,TRBJ2-7,TRBV6-1,-,CASSEALQQGLEQYF,TGTGCCAGCAGTGAAGCGCTTCAACAGGGCCTCGAGCAGTACTTC
-,15,TRBJ2-5,TRBV20-1,-,CSARAGQGHLETQYF,TGCAGTGCTAGGGCCGGGCAGGGGCACTTAGAGACCCAGTACTTC
-,14,TRBJ2-2,TRBV29-1,-,CSVTGLSNTGELFF,TGCAGCGTCACGGGGCTCTCGAACACCGGGGAGCTGTTTTTT
few,12,TRBJ2-7,TRBV27,-,CASSRGSGEQYF,TGTGCCAGCAGTCGGGGGTCCGGGGAGCAGTACTTC
-,12,TRBJ2-7,TRBV20-1,-,CSVAGQNYEQYF,TGCAGTGTTGCGGGACAGAACTACGAGCAGTACTTC
few,15,TRBJ1-5,TRBV4-3,-,CASSQDALTNQPQHF,TGCGCCAGCAGCCAAGATGCGCTCACTAATCAGCCCCAGCATTTT
-,14,TRBJ2-1,TRBV7-3,TRBD2,CASSLKSGGVEQFF,TGTGCCAGCAGCTTAAAATCCGGGGGGGTTGAGCAGTTCTTC
-,14,TRBJ2-7,TRBV20-1,TRBD1,CSASPGTGRGEQYF,TGCAGTGCTAGCCCGGGGACAGGGAGAGGCGAGCAGTACTTC
many,13,TRBJ2-1,TRBV24-1,TRBD2,CATSDSGLGEQFF,TGTGCCACCAGTGACTCAGGACTAGGTGAGCAGTTCTTC
-,18,TRBJ2-1,TRBV20-1,TRBD2,CSARLLAGGLTSYNEQFF,TGCAGTGCTAGGCTCCTAGCGGGGGGGCTGACCTCCTACAATGAGCAGTTCTTC
-,16,TRBJ1-4,TRBV25-1,-,CASSEAKTLFNEKLFF,TGTGCCAGCAGTGAAGCAAAGACCCTGTTTAATGAAAAACTGTTTTTT
-,12,TRBJ2-3,TRBV12-3/TRBV12-4,-,CASRRRVDTQYF,TGTGCCAGCAGAAGGCGAGTAGATACGCAGTATTTT
few,16,TRBJ2-7,TRBV28,TRBD1,CASSLSLPRGQYEQYF,TGTGCCAGCAGTTTATCCTTACCCAGGGGGCAGTACGAGCAGTACTTC
-,14,TRBJ2-6,TRBV2,-,CASGDLGWANVLTF,TGTGCCAGTGGCGATCTTGGGTGGGCCAACGTCCTGACTTTC
-,15,TRBJ2-5,TRBV5-1,TRBD1,CASSLGQGAYNEQYF,TGCGCCAGCAGCCTCGGACAGGGAGCCTACAATGAGCAGTACTTC
-,15,TRBJ1-2,TRBV6-5,-,CASSYSVNGNYGYTF,TGTGCCAGCAGTTACTCGGTCAACGGAAACTATGGCTACACCTTC
-,13,TRBJ2-3,TRBV6-4,-,CASSDSGTNTQYF,TGTGCCAGCAGTGACTCCGGGACCAATACGCAGTATTTT